The present T cell receptor beta chain was sequenced within a study of radiation and T cells in renal cell carcinoma (dated by TCRdb to about 2020). Looking at the study overall: In total, about 50 samples underwent TCR beta sequencing: about 25 tumors plus 27 peripheral blood samples. In the 55 or so samples combined, roughly 4.4 million unique CDR3 nucleotide sequences were found, encoding 2,658,974 unique CDR3 amino acid sequences. The last blood draw occurred 4 weeks after radiation, at the same time as nephrectomy.

Broader findings and caveats from the paper: In blood, the top tumor clonotypes increased from baseline to 2 weeks after radiation and then shrank by 4 weeks, which suggests a temporary expansion of tumor-resident clones. With a single-armed trial design, the study had no way to address how radiation dose or scheduling affects the TCR repertoire. Because pretreatment tumor biopsies were not available, the study could not determine whether clonotypes were already present within the tumor at baseline. Changes in the blood repertoire were not tracked past 4 weeks after treatment.

The CDR3, cysteine through phenylalanine, is 16 amino acids long. Left in the record is the CDR3 DNA by itself, 48 bases read in frame from the first base. V loses 7 bases at its end and J loses 4 bases; junction bases beyond the gene matches: 13. The CDR1 and CDR2 encoded by the germline V gene are SGHTA and FQGNSA. The time point label, as the study defines it: blood 4 weeks post-SBRT, at nephrectomy. Explained via the paper, the treatment or condition label denotes: 15 Gy SBRT to primary tumor, nephrectomy 4 weeks later. The samples were drawn from a clinical trial, where primary renal cell carcinomas were treated with 15 Gy of stereotactic body radiation therapy and then removed by nephrectomy 4 weeks afterward. To follow tumor-enriched clonotypes, peripheral blood was collected serially from radiation-treated patients at baseline and again at 2 weeks and 4 weeks after SBRT. Renal cell carcinoma with clear cell pathology was present in all patients. The QIAamp DNA Blood Mini Kit (Qiagen) was used to prepare genomic DNA for TCR sequencing. Samples were included in the analyses only if all quality control checks were passed.

TCR beta libraries were generated from genomic DNA with the immunoSEQ kit, following the manufacturer's recommendations. Library preparation used a first multiplex PCR with proprietary primers, then a second PCR adding unique barcodes, with bead cleanups after each round. Each sample batch included a kit-provided positive control reaction and a negative control reaction. The final libraries were assessed on an Agilent 4200 TapeStation D1000 ScreenTape, pooled by volume, and quantified by qPCR. Sequencing was performed on an Illumina NextSeq500 using a MidOutput 150-cycle cartridge, with 156 Read1 cycles, 15 Index1 cycles, and the kit custom primers. The pooled library was loaded at about 0.96 pM, and about 20% PhiX control was spiked in. The authors' pipeline ran thus. The vendor-processed data were analyzed in R, and a clonotype was defined as all T cells that share the same CDR3 nucleotide sequence. In the clone abundance analyses, frequencies were normalized to the 10,000 most abundant clones in each sample. Before analysis, public T cell clones were removed, and these numbered fewer than six per sample on average. An abundance difference of at least 32-fold between compartments was the criterion for calling clonotypes tumor-enriched or baseline blood-enriched. A beta-binomial differential abundance model was used to identify clonotypes that were expanded or contracted between blood time points. Similarity between tumor and blood repertoires was quantified using the Baroni-Urbani and Buser coefficient, and groups were compared with two-tailed Wilcoxon tests in R. The immuneACCESS repertoire file appears here via TCRdb, limited to in-frame rearrangements. These files lack a portion of the clones; in checked studies, under half of the deficit traces to unresolved V genes, and the cause of the others is not known. That table furnishes V, J and clone size, whereas the DNA furnished D and trimming. The sample data list just under 150,000 clones, and 86% of these were observed just once. Together, the top ten hold 17% of the sample.

On this clone itself: Which antigen it targets is not known. The sample holds no much larger clone one base away, and base qualities are not on file.

The TCR comes from a woman in her 50s with renal cell carcinoma. Recombination connected TRBV7-2 to TRBJ2-5; TRBD1 aligns with 9 central bases. The input for sequencing was blood, taken from a patient whose treatment included radiotherapy and nephrectomy. The CDR3 region has the sequence CASMGDREWLRETQYF. The DNA sequence is TGTGCCAGCATGGGGGACAGGGAATGGTTGCGAGAGACCCAGTACTTC.